This is a list of T cell receptor beta chains from one sample in a study of blood T cell repertoires in COVID-19. Data came from immunoSEQ multiplex PCR; TCRdb stores just in-frame clones and leaves some out. The sample lists about 140,000 clones, approximately 88% occurring once. The sample taken for sequencing was peripheral blood. These receptors all come from a man in his 60s with active or convalescent COVID-19. CDR3s include the opening cysteine and the closing phenylalanine or tryptophan. The D gene is left open where the match is weak. Clone size is given for some rows only: seen once, a few or many times, or a class if the clone is expanded.

>-|TRBV5-4|TRBJ2-2|-
CASSLSLVNTGELFF
TGTGCCAGCAGCTTGAGCCTAGTAAACACCGGGGAGCTGTTTTTT
>-|TRBV5-4|TRBJ1-6|TRBD1
CASSLGTGGNSPLHF
TGTGCCAGCAGCCTCGGGACAGGGGGTAATTCACCCCTCCACTTT
>-|TRBV5-6|TRBJ2-7|TRBD2
CASSPFGRVYEQYF
TGTGCCAGCAGCCCCTTCGGGAGGGTCTACGAGCAGTACTTC
>-|TRBV7-8|TRBJ1-1|-
CASSLAGGTGNTEAFF
TGTGCCAGCAGCTTAGCGGGCGGGACCGGCAACACTGAAGCTTTCTTT
>-|TRBV12-3/TRBV12-4|TRBJ2-5|-
CASSPQVGETQYF
TGTGCCAGCAGCCCACAGGTTGGGGAGACCCAGTACTTC
>once|TRBV27|TRBJ1-1|TRBD1
CASSTGGFTEAFF
TGTGCCAGCTCGACAGGGGGCTTCACTGAAGCTTTCTTT
>-|TRBV13|TRBJ1-1|-
CASSPRRGGNTEAFF
TGTGCCAGCAGCCCGCGCAGGGGCGGGAACACTGAAGCTTTCTTT
>-|TRBV5-6|TRBJ1-2|-
CASSLVFGGFYGYTF
TGTGCCAGCAGCTTGGTTTTTGGGGGGTTCTATGGCTACACCTTC
>-|TRBV16|TRBJ2-3|TRBD1
CASSLGTGRLQDTQYF
TGTGCCAGCAGCCTGGGGACAGGGCGGCTTCAAGATACGCAGTATTTT
>-|TRBV13|TRBJ2-3|-
CASSRRDTTDTQYF
TGTGCCAGCAGCCGCCGGGACACTACAGATACGCAGTATTTT
>few|TRBV6-2/TRBV6-3|TRBJ2-2|-
CASSYSIRGRNTGELFF
TGTGCCAGCAGTTACTCGATCCGTGGGAGGAACACCGGGGAGCTGTTTTTT
>once|TRBV24-1|TRBJ1-5|-
CATSDRVDGNQPQHF
TGTGCCACCAGTGACCGGGTTGATGGCAATCAGCCCCAGCATTTT
>-|TRBV5-1|TRBJ2-5|-
CASSFGQLEETQYF
TGCGCCAGCAGCTTTGGACAGCTCGAAGAGACCCAGTACTTC
>-|TRBV27|TRBJ1-1|-
CASRRPGDTEAFF
TGTGCCAGCAGGAGACCGGGGGACACTGAAGCTTTCTTT
>-|TRBV19|TRBJ2-1|TRBD2
CASSTAGLAGDEQFF
TGTGCCAGTAGTACCGCCGGACTAGCGGGCGATGAGCAGTTCTTC
>-|TRBV9|TRBJ2-1|TRBD2
CASSVDSGVYNEQFF
TGTGCCAGCAGCGTAGATAGCGGGGTTTACAATGAGCAGTTCTTC
>-|TRBV7-8|TRBJ2-2|TRBD2
CASTSGRQNTGELFF
TGTGCCAGCACTAGCGGGAGGCAGAACACCGGGGAGCTGTTTTTT
>-|TRBV7-2|TRBJ1-3|-
CASRGSSGNTIYF
TGTGCCAGCCGGGGGAGCTCTGGAAACACCATATATTTT
>-|TRBV11-2|TRBJ2-7|-
CASSSAGEQYF
TGTGCCAGCAGCTCCGCGGGTGAGCAGTACTTC
>-|TRBV24-1|TRBJ2-2|-
CATSDARDNPNTGELFF
TGTGCCACCAGTGATGCTCGGGACAACCCGAACACCGGGGAGCTGTTTTTT
>-|TRBV29-1|TRBJ2-7|TRBD1
CSVDKRGTGGSYEQYF
TGCAGCGTTGATAAACGGGGGACAGGGGGCTCCTACGAGCAGTACTTC
>-|TRBV29-1|TRBJ2-7|TRBD1
CSAWTGTGIHEQYF
TGCAGCGCCTGGACCGGGACAGGGATCCACGAGCAGTACTTC
>-|TRBV6-5|TRBJ2-7|TRBD1
CASSSTSGTGVSEQYF
TGTGCCAGCAGTTCCACCTCCGGGACAGGGGTAAGCGAGCAGTACTTC
>once|TRBV7-2|TRBJ1-3|-
CASSSGGAGNTIYF
TGTGCCAGCAGCTCTGGTGGGGCCGGAAACACCATATATTTT
>-|TRBV19|TRBJ1-5|-
CASSIARYQPQHF
TGTGCCAGTAGTATAGCGCGGTATCAGCCCCAGCATTTT
>-|TRBV6-5|TRBJ2-3|TRBD2
CASRVERGFTDTQYF
TGTGCCAGCAGGGTCGAGCGGGGGTTCACAGATACGCAGTATTTT
>once|TRBV29-1|TRBJ2-7|TRBD2
CSVATSGPSSYEQYF
TGCAGCGTTGCTACTAGCGGACCCAGCTCCTACGAGCAGTACTTC
>-|TRBV6-6|TRBJ1-1|TRBD1
CASSPDRARTGTEAFF
TGTGCCAGCAGTCCCGACAGGGCCCGAACGGGCACTGAAGCTTTCTTT
>-|TRBV5-6|TRBJ1-3|-
CASSFPWESGSGNTIYF
TGTGCCAGCAGCTTCCCTTGGGAGTCTGGATCTGGAAACACCATATATTTT
>once|TRBV6-5|TRBJ1-4|-
CASSQTGAIEKLFF
TGTGCCAGCAGTCAGACAGGCGCTATCGAAAAACTGTTTTTT
>-|TRBV5-1|TRBJ1-4|TRBD1
CASSSNRGTNEKLFF
TGCGCCAGCAGCTCTAACAGGGGAACTAATGAAAAACTGTTTTTT
>once|TRBV6-5|TRBJ2-7|TRBD1
CASRVGQLEQYF
TGTGCCAGCAGAGTGGGACAGCTCGAGCAGTACTTC
>-|TRBV4-3|TRBJ2-1|TRBD1
CASSQDYRGRVNEQFF
TGCGCCAGCAGCCAAGATTACAGGGGGCGAGTGAATGAGCAGTTCTTC
>once|TRBV19|TRBJ1-5|TRBD1
CASSNRGQGRKDQPQHF
TGTGCCAGTAGCAACAGGGGACAGGGGAGAAAGGATCAGCCCCAGCATTTT
>-|TRBV19|TRBJ1-5|-
CASRRQYSNQPQHF
TGTGCCAGTAGAAGACAGTATAGCAATCAGCCCCAGCATTTT
>-|TRBV15|TRBJ2-1|-
CATSRDLAGAYNEQFF
TGTGCCACCAGCAGAGATCTAGCCGGGGCCTACAATGAGCAGTTCTTC
>-|TRBV2|TRBJ1-1|TRBD1
CASRRTGSNTEAFF
TGTGCCAGCAGAAGGACAGGCTCGAACACTGAAGCTTTCTTT
>-|TRBV5-6|TRBJ1-6|TRBD1
CASSLLDRAYNSPLHF
TGTGCCAGCAGCCTCCTAGACAGGGCGTATAATTCACCCCTCCACTTT
>-|TRBV16|TRBJ1-2|-
CASSQSSGKGPYGYTF
TGTGCCAGCAGCCAATCATCAGGGAAGGGGCCCTATGGCTACACCTTC
>-|TRBV18|TRBJ1-2|TRBD1
CASSGTGNYGYTF
TGTGCCAGCTCAGGGACAGGGAACTATGGCTACACCTTC
>-|TRBV27|TRBJ2-5|TRBD2
CASSLRGGRETQYF
TGTGCCAGCAGTTTACGAGGCGGGAGGGAGACCCAGTACTTC
>-|TRBV5-1|TRBJ2-5|TRBD1
CASSMGQGEETQYF
TGCGCCAGCAGCATGGGACAGGGAGAAGAGACCCAGTACTTC
>-|TRBV5-1|TRBJ2-1|TRBD2
CASSLGLADYNEQFF
TGCGCCAGCAGCTTGGGACTAGCTGACTACAATGAGCAGTTCTTC
>-|TRBV4-1|TRBJ1-6|TRBD1
CASSNEGGPSNSPLHF
TGCGCCAGCAGCAACGAAGGGGGCCCAAGTAATTCACCCCTCCACTTT
>-|TRBV9|TRBJ1-6|-
CASSDRHAGSPLHF
TGTGCCAGCAGCGATCGACACGCCGGCTCACCCCTCCACTTT
>-|TRBV7-2|TRBJ2-7|-
CASSFIPNRESEQYF
TGTGCCAGCAGCTTCATTCCCAACAGGGAATCCGAGCAGTACTTC
>-|TRBV10-3|TRBJ1-4|TRBD1
CATGQGIEEKLFF
TGTGCCACCGGACAGGGTATTGAGGAAAAACTGTTTTTT
>-|TRBV19|TRBJ2-7|-
CASSIGARRNLLREQYF
TGTGCCAGTAGTATAGGAGCGAGACGTAACCTACTACGTGAGCAGTACTTC
>once|TRBV27|TRBJ2-7|-
CASSRTRPTGGQYF
TGTGCCAGCAGCCGAACCCGACCCACCGGAGGGCAGTACTTC
>-|TRBV15|TRBJ1-2|TRBD1
CATSRAEGAFGYTF
TGTGCCACCAGCAGAGCTGAGGGGGCCTTCGGCTACACCTTC
>-|TRBV7-9|TRBJ2-2|-
CASSLRGLGRAGELFF
TGTGCCAGCAGCTTGCGCGGGCTCGGGCGGGCCGGGGAGCTGTTTTTT